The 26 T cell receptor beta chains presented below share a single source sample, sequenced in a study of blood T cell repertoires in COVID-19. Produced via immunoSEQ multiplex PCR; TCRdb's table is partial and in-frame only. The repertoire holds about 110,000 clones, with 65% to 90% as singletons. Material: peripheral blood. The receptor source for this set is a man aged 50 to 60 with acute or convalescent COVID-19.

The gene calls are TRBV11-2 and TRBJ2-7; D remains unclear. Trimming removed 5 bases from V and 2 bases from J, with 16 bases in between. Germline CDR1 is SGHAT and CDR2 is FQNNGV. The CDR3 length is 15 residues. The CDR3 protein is CASSPPPTKPYEQYF. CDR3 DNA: TGTGCCAGCAGCCCACCACCAACTAAACCCTACGAGCAGTACTTC.

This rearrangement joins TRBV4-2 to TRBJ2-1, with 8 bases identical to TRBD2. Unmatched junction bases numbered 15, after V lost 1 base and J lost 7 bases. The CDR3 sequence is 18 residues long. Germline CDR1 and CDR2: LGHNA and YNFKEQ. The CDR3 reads CASSQAPLASGWGNEQFF. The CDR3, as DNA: TGTGCCAGCAGCCAAGCCCCGTTGGCTAGCGGGTGGGGAAATGAGCAGTTCTTC.

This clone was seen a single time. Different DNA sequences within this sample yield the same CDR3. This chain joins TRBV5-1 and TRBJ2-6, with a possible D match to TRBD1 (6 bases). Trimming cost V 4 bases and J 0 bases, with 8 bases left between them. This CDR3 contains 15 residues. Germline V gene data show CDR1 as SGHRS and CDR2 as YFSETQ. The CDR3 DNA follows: TGCGCCAGCAGCCCACAGGGCTCTGGGGCCAACGTCCTGACTTTC. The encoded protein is CASSPQGSGANVLTF.

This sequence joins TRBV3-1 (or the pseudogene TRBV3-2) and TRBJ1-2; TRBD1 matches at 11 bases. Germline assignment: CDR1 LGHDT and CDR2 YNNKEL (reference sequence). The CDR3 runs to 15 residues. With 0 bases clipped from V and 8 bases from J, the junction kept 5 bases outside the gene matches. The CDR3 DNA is TGTGCCAGCAGCCAAGATATGGGACAGGGGGGAGGCTACACCTTC. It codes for CASSQDMGQGGGYTF.

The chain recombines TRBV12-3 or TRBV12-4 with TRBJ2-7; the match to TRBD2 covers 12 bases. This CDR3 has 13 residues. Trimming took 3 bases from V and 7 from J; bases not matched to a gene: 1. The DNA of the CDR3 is TGTGCCAGCAGTTTCGGGACTAGCGGGGAGCAGTACTTC. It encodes CASSFGTSGEQYF.

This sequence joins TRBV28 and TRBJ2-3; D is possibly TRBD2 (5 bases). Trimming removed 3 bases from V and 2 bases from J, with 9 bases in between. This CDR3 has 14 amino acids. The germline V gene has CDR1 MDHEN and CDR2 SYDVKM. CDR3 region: CASSFSVDTDTQYF. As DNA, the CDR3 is TGTGCCAGCAGTTTTAGCGTGGACACAGATACGCAGTATTTT.

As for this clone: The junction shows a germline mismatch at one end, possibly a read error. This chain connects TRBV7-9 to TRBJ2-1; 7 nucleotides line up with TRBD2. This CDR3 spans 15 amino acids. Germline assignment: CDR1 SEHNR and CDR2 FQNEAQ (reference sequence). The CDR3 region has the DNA TGTGCCAGCTTAAGGCGGGAGAAAGGTGGCAATGGGCAGTTCTTC. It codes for CASLRREKGGNGQFF.

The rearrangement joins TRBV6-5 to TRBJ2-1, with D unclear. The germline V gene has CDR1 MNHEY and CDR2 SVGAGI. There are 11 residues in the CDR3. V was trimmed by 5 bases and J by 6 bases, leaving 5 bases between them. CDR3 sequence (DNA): TGTGCCAGCAGTATGAGCAATGAGCAGTTCTTC. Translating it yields CASSMSNEQFF.

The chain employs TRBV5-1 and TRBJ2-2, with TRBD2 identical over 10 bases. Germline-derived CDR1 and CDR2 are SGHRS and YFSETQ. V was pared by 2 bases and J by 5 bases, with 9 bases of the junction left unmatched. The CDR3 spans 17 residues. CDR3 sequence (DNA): TGCGCCAGCAGCTTACCCTTAGCGGGAGGAGGTACCGGGGAGCTGTTTTTT. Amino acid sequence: CASSLPLAGGGTGELFF.

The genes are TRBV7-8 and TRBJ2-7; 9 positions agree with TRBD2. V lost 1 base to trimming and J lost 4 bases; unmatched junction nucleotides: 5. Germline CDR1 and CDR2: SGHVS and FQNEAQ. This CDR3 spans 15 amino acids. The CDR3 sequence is CASSLEGAGGYEQYF. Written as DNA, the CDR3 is TGTGCCAGCAGCTTAGAGGGAGCGGGAGGTTACGAGCAGTACTTC.

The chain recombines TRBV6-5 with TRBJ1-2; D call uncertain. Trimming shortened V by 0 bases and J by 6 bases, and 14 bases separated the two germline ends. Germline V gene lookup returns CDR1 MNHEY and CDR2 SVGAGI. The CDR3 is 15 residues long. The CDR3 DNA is TGTGCCAGCAGTTACTCGATTCGGGGTCGGGATGGCTACACCTTC. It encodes CASSYSIRGRDGYTF.

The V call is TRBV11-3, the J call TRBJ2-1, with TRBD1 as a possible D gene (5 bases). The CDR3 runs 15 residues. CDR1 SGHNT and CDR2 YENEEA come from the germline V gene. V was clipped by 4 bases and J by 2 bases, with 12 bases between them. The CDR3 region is CASSSESGPYNEQFF. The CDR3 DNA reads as TGTGCCAGCAGCTCCGAATCAGGGCCCTACAATGAGCAGTTCTTC.

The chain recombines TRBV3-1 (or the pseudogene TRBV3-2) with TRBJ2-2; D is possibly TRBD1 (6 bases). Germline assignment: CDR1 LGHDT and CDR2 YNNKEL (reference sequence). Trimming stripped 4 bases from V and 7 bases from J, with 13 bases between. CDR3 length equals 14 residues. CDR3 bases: TGTGCCAGCAGCCGCGGCCAGGGGAGCGGGGAGCTGTTTTTT. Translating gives CASSRGQGSGELFF.

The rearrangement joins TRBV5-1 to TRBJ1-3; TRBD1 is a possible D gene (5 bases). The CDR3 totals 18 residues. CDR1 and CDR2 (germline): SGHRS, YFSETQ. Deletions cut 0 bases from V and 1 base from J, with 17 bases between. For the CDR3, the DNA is TGCGCCAGCAGCTTGGGGAGTGGGGCAGGGACTTCTGGAAACACCATATATTTT. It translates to CASSLGSGAGTSGNTIYF. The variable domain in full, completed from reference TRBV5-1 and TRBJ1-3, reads KAGVTQTPRYLIKTRGQQVTLSCSPISGHRSVSWYQQTPGQGLQFLFEYFSETQRNKGNFPGRFSGRQFSNSRSEMNVSTLELGDSALYLCASSLGSGAGTSGNTIYFGEGSWLTVV.

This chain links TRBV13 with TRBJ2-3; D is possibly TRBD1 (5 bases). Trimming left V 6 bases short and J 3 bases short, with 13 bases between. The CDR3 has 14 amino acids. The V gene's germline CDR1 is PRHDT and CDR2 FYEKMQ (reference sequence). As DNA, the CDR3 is TGTGCCAGCAGGGATGGGGCCGGAACAGATACGCAGTATTTT. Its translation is CASRDGAGTDTQYF.

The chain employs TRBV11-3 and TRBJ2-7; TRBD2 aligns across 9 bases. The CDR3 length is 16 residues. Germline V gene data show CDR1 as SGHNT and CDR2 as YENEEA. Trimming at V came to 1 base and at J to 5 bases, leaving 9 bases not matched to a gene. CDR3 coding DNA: TGTGCCAGCAGCTTAGTGGCGCTAGCGGGACTGAACGAGCAGTACTTC. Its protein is CASSLVALAGLNEQYF.

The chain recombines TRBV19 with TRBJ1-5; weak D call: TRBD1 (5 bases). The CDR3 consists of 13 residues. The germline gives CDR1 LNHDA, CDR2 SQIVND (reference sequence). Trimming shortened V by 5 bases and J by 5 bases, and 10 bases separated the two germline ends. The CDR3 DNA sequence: TGTGCCAGTAGTTGGCAGGGCTATCAGCCCCAGCATTTT. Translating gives CASSWQGYQPQHF.

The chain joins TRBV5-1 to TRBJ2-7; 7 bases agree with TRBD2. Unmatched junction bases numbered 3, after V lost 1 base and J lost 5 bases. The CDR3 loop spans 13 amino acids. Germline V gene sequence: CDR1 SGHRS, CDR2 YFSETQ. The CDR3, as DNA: TGCGCCAGCAGCTTGCCTCTAGCGGACGAGCAGTACTTC. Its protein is CASSLPLADEQYF. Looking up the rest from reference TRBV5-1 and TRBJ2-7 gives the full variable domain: KAGVTQTPRYLIKTRGQQVTLSCSPISGHRSVSWYQQTPGQGLQFLFEYFSETQRNKGNFPGRFSGRQFSNSRSEMNVSTLELGDSALYLCASSLPLADEQYFGPGTRLTVT.

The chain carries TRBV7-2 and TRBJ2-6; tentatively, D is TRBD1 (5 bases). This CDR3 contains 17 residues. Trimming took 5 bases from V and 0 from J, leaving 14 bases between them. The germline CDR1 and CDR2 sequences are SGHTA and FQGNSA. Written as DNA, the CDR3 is TGTGCCAGCAGCGTAACAGGTGTGGCCTCTGGGGCCAACGTCCTGACTTTC. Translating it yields CASSVTGVASGANVLTF.

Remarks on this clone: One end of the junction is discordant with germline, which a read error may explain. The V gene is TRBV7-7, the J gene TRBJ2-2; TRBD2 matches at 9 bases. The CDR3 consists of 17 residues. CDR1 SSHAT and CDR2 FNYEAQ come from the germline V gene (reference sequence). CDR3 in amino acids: CASSQIAGELGTGELFF. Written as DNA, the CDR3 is TGTGCTAGCAGCCAAATAGCGGGAGAATTGGGCACCGGGGAGCTGTTTTTT.

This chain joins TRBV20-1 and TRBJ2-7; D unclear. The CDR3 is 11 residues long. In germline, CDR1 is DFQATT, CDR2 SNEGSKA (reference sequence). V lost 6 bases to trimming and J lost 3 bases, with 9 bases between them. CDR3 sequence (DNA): TGCAGTGCCCAGGCTTACTACGAGCAGTACTTC. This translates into CSAQAYYEQYF.

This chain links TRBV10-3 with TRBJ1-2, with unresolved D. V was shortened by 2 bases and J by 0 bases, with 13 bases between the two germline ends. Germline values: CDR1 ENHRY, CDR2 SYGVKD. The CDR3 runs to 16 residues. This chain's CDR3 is CAISEAPGMANYGYTF. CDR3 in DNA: TGTGCCATCAGTGAGGCCCCGGGGATGGCTAACTATGGCTACACCTTC.

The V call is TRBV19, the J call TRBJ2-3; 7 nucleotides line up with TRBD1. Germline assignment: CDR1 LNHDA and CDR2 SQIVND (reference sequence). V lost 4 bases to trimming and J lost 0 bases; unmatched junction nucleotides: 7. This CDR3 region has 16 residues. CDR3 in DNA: TGTGCCAGTAGTAGGGACAGTTTCTCTAGCACAGATACGCAGTATTTT. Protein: CASSRDSFSSTDTQYF. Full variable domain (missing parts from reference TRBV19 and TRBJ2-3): DGGITQSPKYLFRKEGQNVTLSCEQNLNHDAMYWYRQDPGQGLRLIYYSQIVNDFQKGDIAEGYSVSREKKESFPLTVTSAQKNPTAFYLCASSRDSFSSTDTQYFGPGTRLTVL.

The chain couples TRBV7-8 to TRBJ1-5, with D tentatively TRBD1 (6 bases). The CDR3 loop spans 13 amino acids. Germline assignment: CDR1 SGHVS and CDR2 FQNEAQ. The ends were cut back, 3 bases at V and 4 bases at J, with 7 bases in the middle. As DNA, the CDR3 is TGTGCCAGCAGCTTTCAGGGGAATCAGCCCCAGCATTTT. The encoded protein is CASSFQGNQPQHF.

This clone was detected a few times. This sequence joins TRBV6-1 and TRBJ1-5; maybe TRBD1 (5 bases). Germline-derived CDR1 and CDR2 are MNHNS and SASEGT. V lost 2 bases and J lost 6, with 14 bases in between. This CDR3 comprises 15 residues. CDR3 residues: CASSESGGSGQPQHF. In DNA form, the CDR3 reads TGTGCCAGCAGTGAATCTGGGGGGTCAGGTCAGCCCCAGCATTTT.

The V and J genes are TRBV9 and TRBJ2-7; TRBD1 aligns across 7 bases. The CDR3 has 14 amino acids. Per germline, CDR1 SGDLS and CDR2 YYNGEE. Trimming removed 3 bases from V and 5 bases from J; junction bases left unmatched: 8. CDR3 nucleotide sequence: TGTGCCAGCAGCGGAGGACAGGATATGCACGAGCAGTACTTC. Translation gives CASSGGQDMHEQYF.